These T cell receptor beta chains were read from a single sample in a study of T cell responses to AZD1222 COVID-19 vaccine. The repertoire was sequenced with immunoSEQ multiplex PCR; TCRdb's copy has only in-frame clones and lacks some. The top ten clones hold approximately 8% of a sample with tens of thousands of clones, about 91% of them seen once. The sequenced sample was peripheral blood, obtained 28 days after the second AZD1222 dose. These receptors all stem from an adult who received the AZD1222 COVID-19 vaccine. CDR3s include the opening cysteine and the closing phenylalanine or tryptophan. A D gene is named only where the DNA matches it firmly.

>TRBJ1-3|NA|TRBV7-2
CASSHRSLHGNTIYF
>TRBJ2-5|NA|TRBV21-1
CASSKGQLIPQETQYF
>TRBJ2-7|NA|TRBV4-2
CASSLSGKPYEQYF
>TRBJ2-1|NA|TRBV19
CASSIPSNEQFF
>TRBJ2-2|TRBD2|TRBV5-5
CASSISGRVTGELFF
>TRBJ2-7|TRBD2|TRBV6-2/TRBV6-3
CASSSEWTSGSEQYF
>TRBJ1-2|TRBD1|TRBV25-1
CASSELGTGVGYTF
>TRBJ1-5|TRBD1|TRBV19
CASSQTGGNQPQHF
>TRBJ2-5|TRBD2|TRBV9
CASSATSAPLGTQYF
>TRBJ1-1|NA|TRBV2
CASSEMIGVPSTEAFF
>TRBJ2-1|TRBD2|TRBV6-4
CASRRLAGERNEQFF
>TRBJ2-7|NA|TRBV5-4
CASSLSGLFYEQYF
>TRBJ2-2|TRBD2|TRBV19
CASSISAGGKIGELFF
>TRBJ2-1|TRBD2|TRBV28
CASSFSGRATEQFF
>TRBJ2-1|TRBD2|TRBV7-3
CASSFGTSGRGNEQFF
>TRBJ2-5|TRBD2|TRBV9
CASSGALAGETQYF
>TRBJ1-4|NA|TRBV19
CASSININPTNEKLFF
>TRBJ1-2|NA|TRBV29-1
CSAGEIYGYTF